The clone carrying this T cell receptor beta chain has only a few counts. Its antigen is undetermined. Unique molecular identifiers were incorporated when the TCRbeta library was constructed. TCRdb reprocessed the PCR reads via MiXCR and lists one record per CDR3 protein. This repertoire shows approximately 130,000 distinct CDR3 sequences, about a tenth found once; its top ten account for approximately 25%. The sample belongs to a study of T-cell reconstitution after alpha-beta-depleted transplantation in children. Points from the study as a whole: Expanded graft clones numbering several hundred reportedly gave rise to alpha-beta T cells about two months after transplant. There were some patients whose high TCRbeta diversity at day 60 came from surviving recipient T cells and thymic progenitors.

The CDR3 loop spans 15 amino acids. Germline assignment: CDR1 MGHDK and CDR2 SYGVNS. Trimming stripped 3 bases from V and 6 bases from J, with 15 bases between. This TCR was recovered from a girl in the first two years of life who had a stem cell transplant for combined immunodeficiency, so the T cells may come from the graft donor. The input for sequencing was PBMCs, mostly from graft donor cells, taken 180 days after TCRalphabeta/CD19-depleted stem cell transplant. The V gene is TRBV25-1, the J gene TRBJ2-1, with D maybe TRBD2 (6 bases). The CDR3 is CASSDMAGTGNEQFF. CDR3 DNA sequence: TGTGCCAGCAGTGACATGGCGGGAACAGGCAATGAGCAGTTCTTC.